This T cell receptor beta chain was retrieved from a study of control samples from healthy donors and cancer patients. The repertoire was sequenced with immunoSEQ multiplex PCR; TCRdb's copy has only in-frame clones and lacks some. The sample has under 150,000 clones; more than 70% are singletons. V was clipped by 4 bases and J by 7 bases, with 13 bases between them. The CDR3 is 14 amino acids. Germline loops: CDR1 KGHSH, CDR2 LQKENI. This clonotype was sampled from a man in his fifties or sixties in good health. Sequences were obtained from blood. The rearrangement links TRBV18 to TRBJ1-4; D not certain. CDR3: CASSQAQLSEKLFF. The CDR3 nucleotides are TGTGCCAGCTCACAGGCTCAACTAAGTGAAAAACTGTTTTTT.